This passage covers 31 T cell receptor beta chains from one sample sequenced in a study of T-cell reconstitution after alpha-beta-depleted transplantation in children. Using unique molecular identifiers, the investigators prepared the TCRbeta library. TCRdb reprocessed the PCR reads via MiXCR and lists one record per CDR3 protein. The sample yields 250,000 to 350,000 distinct CDR3 sequences, about a tenth seen once. This specimen consisted of PBMCs from the stem cell graft donor, obtained from the stem cell graft. Source of these receptors: a human donor who donated a stem cell graft to a child with SCID.

V gene TRBV20-1 combines with J gene TRBJ1-1, with D maybe TRBD1 (6 bases). V gave up 5 bases and J gave up 11 bases, with 18 bases separating them. CDR3 length: 12 residues. The germline V gene encodes CDR1 DFQATT and CDR2 SNEGSKA (reference sequence). CDR3 bases: TGCAGTGCTGGCCCCAGGGGCCAAGGTGCTTTCTTT. It encodes CSAGPRGQGAFF.

This chain joins TRBV7-8 and TRBJ2-3; TRBD2 aligns across 8 bases. With 1 base clipped from V and 2 bases from J, the junction kept 5 bases outside the gene matches. This CDR3 contains 16 residues. Germline CDR1 is SGHVS and CDR2 is FQNEAQ. The CDR3 here is CASSLGRGVLTDTQYF. The CDR3 DNA reads TGTGCCAGCAGCTTAGGGCGGGGGGTCCTCACAGATACGCAGTATTTT. Variable domain in full (rest from reference TRBV7-8 and TRBJ2-3): GAGVSQSPRYKVAKRGQDVALRCDPISGHVSLFWYQQALGQGPEFLTYFQNEAQLDKSGLPSDRFFAERPEGSVSTLKIQRTQQEDSAVYLCASSLGRGVLTDTQYFGPGTRLTVL.

This clonotype was detected many times. The genes are TRBV3-1 and TRBJ1-1, with no clear D. The V end lost 4 bases, the J end lost 2 bases, and 5 bases lay between the germline ends. Germline-derived CDR1 and CDR2 are LGHDT and YNNKEL (reference sequence). The CDR3 is made up of 12 amino acids. CDR3 nucleotides: TGTGCCAGCAGCCGGATAAACACTGAAGCTTTCTTT. Translation gives CASSRINTEAFF.

At least ten counts were recorded for this clonotype. The rearrangement joins TRBV5-1 to TRBJ2-6, with a tentative D call TRBD1 (5 bases). Germline V CDR1 and CDR2: SGHRS, YFSETQ. V lost 2 bases to trimming and J lost 2 bases, with 11 bases between them. There are 16 residues in the CDR3. The CDR3 reads CASSFNTGTGANVLTF. DNA for the CDR3: TGCGCCAGCAGCTTCAATACAGGAACTGGGGCCAACGTCCTGACTTTC.

The chain combines TRBV6-1 with TRBJ1-2; 7 bases agree with TRBD1. Germline V gene sequence: CDR1 MNHNS, CDR2 SASEGT. V shed 2 bases and J 7 bases; nucleotides not matched to a gene: 4. This CDR3 is 13 amino acids long. The CDR3 spells CASSETGEGGYTF. CDR3 in DNA: TGTGCCAGCAGTGAAACAGGGGAGGGTGGCTACACCTTC.

This clonotype was detected only a few times. This chain links TRBV5-6 with TRBJ2-7, with D tentatively TRBD1 (7 bases). Germline V gene sequence: CDR1 SGHDT, CDR2 YYEEEE. There are 16 residues in the CDR3. The ends were cut back, 6 bases at V and 3 bases at J, with 22 bases in the middle. Written as DNA, the CDR3 is TGTGCCAGCACCTTTGGAGGGGGACAGACTTTCTACGAGCAGTACTTC. This codes for CASTFGGGQTFYEQYF.

This chain links TRBV27 with TRBJ2-7, with D perhaps TRBD1 or TRBD2 (5 bases each). The CDR3 runs 15 residues. The V gene's germline CDR1 is MNHEY and CDR2 SMNVEV (reference sequence). V was trimmed by 6 bases and J by 1 base, leaving 16 bases between them. The CDR3: CASSRQGPKSYEQYF. In nucleotides, the CDR3 is TGTGCCAGCAGCCGGCAGGGACCCAAGTCCTACGAGCAGTACTTC.

This clonotype was seen a few times. The rearrangement uses TRBV20-1 and TRBJ2-1, with 8 bases identical to TRBD2. The length of the CDR3 is 15 residues. V dropped 6 bases and J dropped 8; count of bases not matched to a gene: 15. Germline-derived CDR1 and CDR2 are DFQATT and SNEGSKA (reference sequence). The CDR3 spells CSARSLERGTYEQFF. CDR3 coding DNA: TGCAGTGCCCGTTCTCTGGAGCGGGGGACGTATGAGCAGTTCTTC.

This clonotype was found a few times. The rearrangement joins TRBV6-5 to TRBJ2-7, with D possibly matching TRBD1 (6 bases). CDR3 length equals 14 residues. V was clipped by 0 bases and J by 2 bases, with 8 bases between them. Germline assignment: CDR1 MNHEY and CDR2 SVGAGI. CDR3 region: CASSYSAGAYEQYF. The CDR3 DNA follows: TGTGCCAGCAGTTACTCGGCAGGGGCCTACGAGCAGTACTTC.

This clonotype was counted between two and nine times. V is TRBV27 and J is TRBJ2-1, with D possibly matching TRBD1 (5 bases). V was clipped by 3 bases and J by 4 bases, with 13 bases between them. This CDR3 region has 15 residues. Germline CDR1 and CDR2: MNHEY and SMNVEV (reference sequence). The CDR3 DNA follows: TGTGCCAGCAGTTTTGACCGGACATCGTACAATGAGCAGTTCTTC. Translation: CASSFDRTSYNEQFF.

The chain links TRBV6-5 to TRBJ2-3; 9 positions match TRBD2. CDR1 MNHEY and CDR2 SVGAGI come from the germline V gene. This CDR3 region has 16 residues. Trimming took 0 bases from V and 1 from J; bases not matched to a gene: 2. CDR3 DNA: TGTGCCAGCAGTTACTCGCCTAGCGGGGGCACAGATACGCAGTATTTT. Amino acids: CASSYSPSGGTDTQYF.

There are a few counts of this clonotype. V usage is TRBV7-9 and J usage is TRBJ2-1; TRBD1 matches at 9 bases. This CDR3 region has 13 residues. CDR1 is SEHNR, CDR2 FQNEAQ, per germline (reference sequence). With 4 bases clipped from V and 8 bases from J, the junction kept 3 bases outside the gene matches. CDR3: CASSSGQGYEQFF. CDR3 DNA sequence: TGTGCCAGCAGCTCTGGACAGGGGTATGAGCAGTTCTTC. The full variable domain, its missing parts supplied by reference TRBV7-9 and TRBJ2-1, is DTGVSQNPRHKITKRGQNVTFRCDPISEHNRLYWYRQTLGQGPEFLTYFQNEAQLEKSRLLSDRFSAERPKGSFSTLEIQRTEQGDSAMYLCASSSGQGYEQFFGPGTRLTVL.

About this clonotype: Germline is not matched at one junction end, which may reflect a read error. The chain employs TRBV7-7 and TRBJ2-5, with D possibly being TRBD1 (6 bases). CDR1 and CDR2 (germline): SSHAT, FNYEAQ (reference sequence). There are 15 residues in the CDR3. CDR3 nucleotide sequence: TGTGCTAGCAGCTTACTGGGCAGGGGCCAAGAGACCAAGTACTTC. It is translated as CASSLLGRGQETKYF. Together with reference TRBV7-7 and TRBJ2-5, the CDR3 gives the full variable domain: GAGVSQSPRYKVTKRGQDVTLRCDPISSHATLYWYQQALGQGPEFLTYFNYEAQPDKSGLPSDRFSAERPEGSISTLTIQRTEQRDSAMYRCASSLLGRGQETKYFGPGTRLLVL.

This clonotype was picked up a small number of times. V gene TRBV5-1 combines with J gene TRBJ2-7, with 7 bases lining up with TRBD1. The V segment lost 4 bases and the J segment 1 base; nucleotides outside the gene matches: 8. The CDR3 has 15 residues. Per the germline V gene, CDR1 is SGHRS and CDR2 is YFSETQ. CDR3 nucleotide sequence: TGCGCCAGCAGCGGCAACCCGGGACAGTCCTACGAGCAGTACTTC. It is translated as CASSGNPGQSYEQYF.

The chain links TRBV7-9 to TRBJ1-4; D not resolved. Between the trimmed V and J ends, which lost 3 bases and 5 bases, there was a span of 19 bases. The CDR3 is 17 amino acids. CDR1 is SEHNR, CDR2 FQNEAQ, per germline (reference sequence). CDR3: CASSFVVGGESNEKLFF. The CDR3 DNA is TGTGCCAGCAGCTTTGTAGTAGGCGGGGAATCCAATGAAAAACTGTTTTTT.

This sequence joins TRBV21-1 and TRBJ1-1. TRBV21-1 is shown as a pseudogene. The CDR3 runs to 17 residues. CDR3 in DNA: TGTGCCAGCAGCTCAATACGGACCAAATTCCTTGGCACTGAAGCTTTCTTT. Its protein product is CASSSIRTKFLGTEAFF.

This clonotype was detected a few times. This chain links TRBV7-9 with TRBJ2-7; the match to TRBD2 covers 13 bases. V lost 1 base to trimming and J lost 0 bases; unmatched junction nucleotides: 3. Germline CDR1 and CDR2: SEHNR and FQNEAQ (reference sequence). This CDR3 is built from 17 residues. The CDR3, as DNA: TGTGCCAGCAGCTTAGGAGGACTAGCGGGGGACTCCTACGAGCAGTACTTC. Protein product: CASSLGGLAGDSYEQYF.

The chain has TRBV2 and TRBJ1-1; no clear D gene. Germline lookup yields CDR1 SNHLY and CDR2 FYNNEI. The CDR3 loop spans 15 amino acids. The V end lost 2 bases, the J end lost 0 bases, and 10 bases lay between the germline ends. CDR3 region: CASSEIPAMNTEAFF. DNA of the CDR3: TGTGCCAGCAGTGAAATTCCAGCCATGAACACTGAAGCTTTCTTT.

The rearrangement links TRBV6-1 to TRBJ1-6; D is possibly TRBD1 (5 bases). There are 16 residues in the CDR3. The germline CDR1 and CDR2 sequences are MNHNS and SASEGT. The V end lost 6 bases, the J end lost 8 bases, and 20 bases lay between the germline ends. The CDR3 nucleotides read TGTGCCAGCAGCCCGAGGGTAGGACAACTTCATTCACCCCTCCACTTT. Translating it yields CASSPRVGQLHSPLHF.

V usage is TRBV20-1 and J usage is TRBJ2-3; 10 nucleotides match TRBD2. Germline CDR1 and CDR2: DFQATT and SNEGSKA (reference sequence). The CDR3 has 16 residues. After removal of 4 bases from V and 2 bases from J, the junction contained 9 bases not matched to a gene. In DNA, the CDR3 is TGCAGTGCTAAGAGAGCAGGACTAGCGGCCACAGATACGCAGTATTTT. Protein sequence: CSAKRAGLAATDTQYF.

This clonotype has more than one count but fewer than ten. V usage is TRBV20-1 and J usage is TRBJ2-1; 7 nucleotides agree with TRBD2. Trimming cost V 7 bases and J 6 bases; bases outside gene matches: 9. Germline values: CDR1 DFQATT, CDR2 SNEGSKA (reference sequence). The CDR3 consists of 13 residues. The CDR3 bases are TGCAGTGGTGAGCGGGGCCCCCTCAATGAGCAGTTCTTC. Its translation: CSGERGPLNEQFF.

This clonotype has a handful of counts. The chain carries TRBV11-2 and TRBJ2-1, with D perhaps TRBD1 or TRBD2 (5 bases each). V lost 5 bases and J lost 8, with 19 bases in between. This CDR3 has 15 residues. Germline CDR1 is SGHAT and CDR2 is FQNNGV. Here the CDR3 reads CASSPDPVMGDEQFF. The CDR3 DNA follows: TGTGCCAGCAGCCCCGACCCCGTTATGGGGGATGAGCAGTTCTTC.

This clonotype was seen a few times. This chain uses TRBV20-1 with TRBJ2-1, with 12 bases lining up with TRBD2. Unmatched junction bases numbered 12, after V lost 0 bases and J lost 6 bases. The germline CDR1 and CDR2 sequences are DFQATT and SNEGSKA (reference sequence). The CDR3 runs to 18 residues. The CDR3 coding sequence is TGCAGTGCTAGAGATCGGTCGGGGCTAGCGGGGGGGGGCAATGAGCAGTTCTTC. It codes for CSARDRSGLAGGGNEQFF.

This rearrangement joins TRBV3-1 to TRBJ1-1; possible D gene TRBD1, 5 bases. The germline gives CDR1 LGHDT, CDR2 YNNKEL (reference sequence). This CDR3 contains 16 residues. The V gene lost 4 bases and the J gene lost 6 bases, with 21 bases spanning the gap. The CDR3 coding sequence is TGTGCCAGCAGCCTAATTTTACTTCCGGGGCCAGCTGAAGCTTTCTTT. This gives the protein CASSLILLPGPAEAFF.

This chain links TRBV6-5 with TRBJ2-2; D gene unclear. The V gene's germline CDR1 is MNHEY and CDR2 SVGAGI. V was trimmed by 2 bases and J by 4 bases, leaving 8 bases between them. The CDR3 contains 14 residues. DNA for the CDR3: TGTGCCAGCAGTTACAGGGTCGCCACCGGGGAGCTGTTTTTT. It yields the protein CASSYRVATGELFF.

This clonotype showed up just a few times. The chain has TRBV5-1 and TRBJ2-2; TRBD1 aligns across 8 bases. The CDR3 consists of 16 residues. J was trimmed by 7 bases and V by 5 bases; bases with no gene match: 13. Germline CDR1 reads SGHRS; CDR2 reads YFSETQ. The CDR3 sequence is CASRTGASLLGGELFF. As DNA, the CDR3 is TGCGCCAGCAGGACAGGGGCGTCCCTCCTCGGCGGGGAGCTGTTTTTT. Combining the CDR3 with reference TRBV5-1 and TRBJ2-2 gives the whole variable domain KAGVTQTPRYLIKTRGQQVTLSCSPISGHRSVSWYQQTPGQGLQFLFEYFSETQRNKGNFPGRFSGRQFSNSRSEMNVSTLELGDSALYLCASRTGASLLGGELFFGEGSRLTVL.

This clonotype was counted only a few times. V and J are TRBV12-3 or TRBV12-4 and TRBJ2-7; D may be TRBD1 or TRBD2 (6 bases each). The CDR3 is 17 amino acids. With 4 bases removed from V and 1 base from J, the gap between germline ends came to 20 bases. DNA of the CDR3: TGTGCCAGCAGTTCAAGCCCCGGGGGCGGTAATTCCTACGAGCAGTACTTC. It specifies CASSSSPGGGNSYEQYF.

In its sample, this clonotype was seen a few times. A junction end diverges from the germline sequence, so it may reflect a read error. The gene calls are TRBV20-1 and TRBJ1-3, with 9 bases fitting TRBD1. The CDR3 is 16 amino acids. Germline lookup yields CDR1 DFQATT and CDR2 SNEGSKA (reference sequence). CDR3 sequence (DNA): TGCTGTGCTAGAAGACAGGGGGACCAACACGGAAACACCATATATTTT. Its protein is CCARRQGDQHGNTIYF.

This sequence joins TRBV9 and TRBJ2-7; D might be TRBD1 (5 bases). Looked up from germline, CDR1 is SGDLS and CDR2 is YYNGEE. CDR3 length: 15 residues. Trimming shortened V by 4 bases and J by 2 bases, and 16 bases separated the two germline ends. CDR3 region: CASSPLSGRAYEQYF. The CDR3 DNA follows: TGTGCCAGCAGCCCTCTCTCCGGCAGGGCCTACGAGCAGTACTTC.

V usage is TRBV12-3 or TRBV12-4 and J usage is TRBJ2-5; D is unclear. V was cut by 0 bases and J by 5 bases, with 7 bases left in between. The CDR3 has 13 residues. CDR3 region: CASSLAEWETQYF. The CDR3 DNA follows: TGTGCCAGCAGTTTAGCAGAATGGGAGACCCAGTACTTC.

Many counts were recorded for this clonotype. The gene calls are TRBV5-1 and TRBJ2-2, with a tentative D call TRBD2 (7 bases). From germline, CDR1 is SGHRS and CDR2 YFSETQ. Trimming removed 5 bases from V and 4 bases from J, with 21 bases in between. CDR3 length: 17 residues. The CDR3 here is CASRMTRGGGITGELFF. The DNA for the CDR3 is TGCGCCAGCAGGATGACTCGCGGGGGCGGTATCACCGGGGAGCTGTTTTTT.